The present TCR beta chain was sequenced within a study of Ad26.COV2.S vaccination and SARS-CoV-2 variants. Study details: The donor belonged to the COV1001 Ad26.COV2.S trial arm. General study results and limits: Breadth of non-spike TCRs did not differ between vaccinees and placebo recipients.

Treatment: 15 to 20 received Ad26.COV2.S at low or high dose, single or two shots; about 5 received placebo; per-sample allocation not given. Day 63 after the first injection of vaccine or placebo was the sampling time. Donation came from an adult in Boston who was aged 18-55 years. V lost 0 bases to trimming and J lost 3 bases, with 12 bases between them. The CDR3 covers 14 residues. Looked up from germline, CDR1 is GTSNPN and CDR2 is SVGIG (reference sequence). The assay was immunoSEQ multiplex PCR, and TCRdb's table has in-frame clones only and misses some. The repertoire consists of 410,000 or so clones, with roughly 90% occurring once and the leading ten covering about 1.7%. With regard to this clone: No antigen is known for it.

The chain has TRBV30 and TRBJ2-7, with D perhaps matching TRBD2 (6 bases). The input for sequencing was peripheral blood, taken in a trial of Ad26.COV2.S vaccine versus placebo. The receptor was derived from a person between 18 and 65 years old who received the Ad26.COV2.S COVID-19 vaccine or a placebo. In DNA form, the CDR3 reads TGTGCCTGGAGTGTAGGCGGGAAGCTCTACGAGCAGTACTTC. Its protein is CAWSVGGKLYEQYF.